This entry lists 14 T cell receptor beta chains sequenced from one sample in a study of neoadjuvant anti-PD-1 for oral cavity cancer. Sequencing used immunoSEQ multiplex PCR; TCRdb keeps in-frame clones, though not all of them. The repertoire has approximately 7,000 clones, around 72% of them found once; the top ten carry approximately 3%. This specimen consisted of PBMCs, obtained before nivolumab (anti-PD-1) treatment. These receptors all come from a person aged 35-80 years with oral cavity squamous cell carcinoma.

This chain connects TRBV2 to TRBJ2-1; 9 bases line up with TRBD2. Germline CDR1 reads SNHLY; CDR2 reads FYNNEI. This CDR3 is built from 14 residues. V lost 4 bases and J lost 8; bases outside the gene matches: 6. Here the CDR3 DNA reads TGTGCCAGCAGTGTTGCGGGGGGGCCCCATGAGCAGTTCTTC. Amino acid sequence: CASSVAGGPHEQFF.

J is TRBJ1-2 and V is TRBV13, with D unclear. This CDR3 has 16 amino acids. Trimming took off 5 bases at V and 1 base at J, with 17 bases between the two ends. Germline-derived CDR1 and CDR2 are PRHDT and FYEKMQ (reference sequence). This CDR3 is CASSPRRTGYNYGYTF. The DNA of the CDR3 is TGTGCCAGCAGCCCCCGGCGGACGGGTTATAACTATGGCTACACCTTC.

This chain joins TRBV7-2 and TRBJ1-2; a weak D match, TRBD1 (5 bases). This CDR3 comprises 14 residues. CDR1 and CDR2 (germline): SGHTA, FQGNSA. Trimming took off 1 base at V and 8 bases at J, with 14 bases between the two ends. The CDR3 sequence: CASSLGAGSRGYTF. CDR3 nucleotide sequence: TGTGCCAGCAGCTTAGGCGCAGGGAGTAGGGGCTACACCTTC.

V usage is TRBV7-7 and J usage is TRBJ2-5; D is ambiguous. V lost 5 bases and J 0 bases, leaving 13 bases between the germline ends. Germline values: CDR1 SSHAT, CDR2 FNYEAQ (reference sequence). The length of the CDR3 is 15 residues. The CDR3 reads CASSPVGSYQETQYF. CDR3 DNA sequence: TGTGCCAGCAGCCCTGTTGGTTCGTACCAAGAGACCCAGTACTTC.

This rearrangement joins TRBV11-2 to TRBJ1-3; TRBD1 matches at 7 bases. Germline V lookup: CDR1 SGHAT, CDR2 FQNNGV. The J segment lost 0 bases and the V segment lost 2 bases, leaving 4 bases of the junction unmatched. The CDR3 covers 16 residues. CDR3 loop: CASSLRDRGSGNTIYF. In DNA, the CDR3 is TGTGCCAGCAGCTTACGGGACAGAGGCTCTGGAAACACCATATATTTT.

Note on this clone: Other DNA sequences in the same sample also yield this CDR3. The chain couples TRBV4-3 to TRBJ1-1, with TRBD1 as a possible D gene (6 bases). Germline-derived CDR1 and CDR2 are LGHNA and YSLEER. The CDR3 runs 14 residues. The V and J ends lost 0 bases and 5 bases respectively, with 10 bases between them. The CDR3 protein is CASSQDRGGTEAFF. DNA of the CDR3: TGCGCCAGCAGCCAAGATCGAGGGGGTACTGAAGCTTTCTTT.

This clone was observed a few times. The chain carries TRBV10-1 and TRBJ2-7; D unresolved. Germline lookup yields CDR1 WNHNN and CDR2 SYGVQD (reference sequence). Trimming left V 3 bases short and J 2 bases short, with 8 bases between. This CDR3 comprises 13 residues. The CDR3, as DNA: TGCGCCAGCAGTGACGACCGCGCCTACGAGCAGTACTTC. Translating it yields CASSDDRAYEQYF.

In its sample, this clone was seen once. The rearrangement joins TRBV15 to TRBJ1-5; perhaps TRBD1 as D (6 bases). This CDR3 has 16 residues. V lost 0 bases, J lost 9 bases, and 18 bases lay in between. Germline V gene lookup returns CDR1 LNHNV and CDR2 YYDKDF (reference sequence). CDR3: CATSRDPTGQQGPQHF. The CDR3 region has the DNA TGTGCCACCAGCAGAGACCCGACAGGCCAGCAGGGGCCCCAGCATTTT. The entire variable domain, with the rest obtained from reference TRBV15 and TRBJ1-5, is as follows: DAMVIQNPRYQVTQFGKPVTLSCSQTLNHNVMYWYQQKSSQAPKLLFHYYDKDFNNEADTPDNFQSRRPNTSFCFLDIRSPGLGDTAMYLCATSRDPTGQQGPQHFGDGTRLSIL.

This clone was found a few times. CDR3: CASNPRGTTNEKLFF. DNA for the CDR3: TGTGCCAGTAACCCGAGGGGGACAACTAATGAAAAACTGTTTTTT. This sequence joins TRBV19 and TRBJ1-4, with D tentatively TRBD1 (6 bases). Trimming stripped 7 bases from V and 0 bases from J, with 12 bases between. The CDR3 extends over 15 amino acids. Germline CDR1 and CDR2: LNHDA and SQIVND (reference sequence).

CDR3 sequence (DNA): TGTGCCAGCAGCTTATGGACAGATCTGGACAATGAGCAGTTCTTC. Translating gives CASSLWTDLDNEQFF. The chain couples TRBV7-8 to TRBJ2-1; a weak D match, TRBD1 (6 bases). Germline V gene lookup returns CDR1 SGHVS and CDR2 FQNEAQ. Between the trimmed V and J ends, which lost 2 bases and 5 bases, there was a span of 13 bases. The CDR3 runs to 15 residues.

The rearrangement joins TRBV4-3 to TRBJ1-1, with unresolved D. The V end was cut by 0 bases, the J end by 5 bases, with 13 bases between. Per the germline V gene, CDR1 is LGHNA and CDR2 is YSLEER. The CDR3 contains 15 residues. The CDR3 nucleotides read TGCGCCAGCAGCCAAGATCGGCGCGGCGGGACTGAAGCTTTCTTT. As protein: CASSQDRRGGTEAFF.

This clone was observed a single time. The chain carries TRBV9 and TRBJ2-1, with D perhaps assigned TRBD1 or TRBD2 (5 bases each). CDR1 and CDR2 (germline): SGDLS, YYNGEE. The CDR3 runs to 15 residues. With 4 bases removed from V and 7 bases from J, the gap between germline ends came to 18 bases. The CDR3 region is CASSPNLWDPNEQFF. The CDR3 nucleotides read TGTGCCAGCAGCCCTAACCTCTGGGACCCTAATGAGCAGTTCTTC.

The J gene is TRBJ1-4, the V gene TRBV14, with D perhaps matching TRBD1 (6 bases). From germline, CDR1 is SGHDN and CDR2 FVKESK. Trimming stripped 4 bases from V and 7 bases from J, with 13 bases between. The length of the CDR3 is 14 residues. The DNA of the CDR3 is TGTGCCAGCAGCCCCCGGGGGGCCGCTGAAAAACTGTTTTTT. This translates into CASSPRGAAEKLFF.

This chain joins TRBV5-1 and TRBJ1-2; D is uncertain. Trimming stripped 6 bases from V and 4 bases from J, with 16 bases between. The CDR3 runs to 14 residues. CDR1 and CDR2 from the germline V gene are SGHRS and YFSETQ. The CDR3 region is CASNRAQRSYGYTF. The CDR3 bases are TGCGCCAGCAACCGGGCCCAGCGGAGCTATGGCTACACCTTC.